One and the same sample provided the 8 T cell receptor beta chains below, sequenced in a study of CD8+CD57+ T cells in acquired aplastic anemia (dated by TCRdb to 2016 to 2018). The sample was run on an Illumina HiSeq 2000. Genomic DNA served as template for TCR beta VDJ combination and CDR3 sequence profiling. TCRdb reanalyzed the raw reads on its own, using fastp at Q25 for trimming and MiXCR for clone calling, and kept in-frame beta chains. Each CDR3 protein gets just one entry, which takes the most common genes and DNA from the rows behind it. The sample yields 200,000 to 300,000 distinct CDR3 sequences; around 46% were counted once. The ten largest clones take up approximately 8% of the sample. Patients chosen for sequencing had shown expansion of CD8+CD57+ cells by flow cytometry. Sequencing was carried out using sorted CD4+, CD8+, or CD8+CD57+ T cells (not recorded which) from PBMCs. The receptors come from a human donor with aplastic anemia.

This clonotype was recorded many times. The chain combines TRBV7-3 with TRBJ2-5; 7 bases map to TRBD2. In germline, CDR1 is SGHTA, CDR2 FQGTGA. The CDR3 has 16 residues. V was pared by 5 bases and J by 5 bases, with 14 bases of the junction left unmatched. CDR3 nucleotide sequence: TGTGCCAGCAGCCGAGGGTTCGGCGGGAGTCGGGAGACCCAGTACTTC. This gives the protein CASSRGFGGSRETQYF.

This clonotype was seen at least ten times. The gene calls are TRBV6-1 and TRBJ1-5; perhaps TRBD1 as D (5 bases). V was trimmed by 5 bases and J by 0 bases, leaving 11 bases between them. The CDR3 loop spans 15 amino acids. Germline CDR1 reads MNHNS; CDR2 reads SASEGT. The CDR3 DNA reads as TGTGCCAGCAGTAGGGGACGGCTTAGCAATCAGCCCCAGCATTTT. Translated: CASSRGRLSNQPQHF.

The chain couples TRBV7-9 to TRBJ1-1; D is possibly TRBD1 (5 bases). The length of the CDR3 is 11 residues. The V gene's germline CDR1 is SEHNR and CDR2 FQNEAQ (reference sequence). V lost 5 bases and J lost 7, with 8 bases in between. The CDR3 region is CASSPRGEAFF. The DNA of the CDR3 is TGTGCCAGCAGCCCAAGGGGTGAAGCTTTCTTT.

Remarks on this clonotype: Relative to the germline gene, one junction end is altered; a read error may explain this. This rearrangement joins TRBV7-9 to TRBJ2-6; no definite D call. Germline CDR1 is SEHNR and CDR2 is FQNEAQ (reference sequence). This CDR3 spans 12 amino acids. CDR3 DNA sequence: TGTGCTAGCAGCCCAGGGGCCAACGTCCTGACTTTC. This encodes CASSPGANVLTF.

The chain links TRBV7-2 to TRBJ1-2; D unresolved. The CDR3 is made up of 12 amino acids. Germline CDR1 reads SGHTA; CDR2 reads FQGNSA. Trimming pared 0 bases from V and 5 bases from J, leaving 4 bases between. Written as DNA, the CDR3 is TGTGCCAGCAGCTTAGCTCAGTATGGCTACACCTTC. As protein: CASSLAQYGYTF.

At least ten counts were recorded for this clonotype. This sequence joins TRBV5-1 and TRBJ1-3; D remains unclear. The CDR3 runs to 18 residues. Germline CDR1 reads SGHRS; CDR2 reads YFSETQ. Trimming cost V 0 bases and J 0 bases, with 16 bases left between them. DNA of the CDR3: TGCGCCAGCAGCTTGGGCTTTTGGCGCGCAAGCTCTGGAAACACCATATATTTT. It translates to CASSLGFWRASSGNTIYF.

The table lists this clonotype with a few counts. As DNA, the CDR3 is TGTGCCAGCAGCTTACCGGCCCTGGGCAGGGGACAGACCCAGTACTTC. The encoded protein is CASSLPALGRGQTQYF. The chain uses TRBV7-9 and TRBJ2-5, with D perhaps TRBD1 (6 bases). Germline CDR1 and CDR2: SEHNR and FQNEAQ (reference sequence). The CDR3 length is 16 residues. The V end was cut by 2 bases, the J end by 6 bases, with 19 bases between.

The gene calls are TRBV6-7 and TRBJ1-2; 7 bases are shared with TRBD1. TRBV6-7 is sorted into the ORF group, with uncertain function. The trim removed 2 bases at V and 3 bases at J, leaving 3 bases unmatched. The CDR3 runs to 14 residues. The chain's CDR3 is CASSYRQGDYGYTF. The CDR3 DNA sequence: TGTGCCAGCAGTTACAGGCAGGGGGACTATGGCTACACCTTC.